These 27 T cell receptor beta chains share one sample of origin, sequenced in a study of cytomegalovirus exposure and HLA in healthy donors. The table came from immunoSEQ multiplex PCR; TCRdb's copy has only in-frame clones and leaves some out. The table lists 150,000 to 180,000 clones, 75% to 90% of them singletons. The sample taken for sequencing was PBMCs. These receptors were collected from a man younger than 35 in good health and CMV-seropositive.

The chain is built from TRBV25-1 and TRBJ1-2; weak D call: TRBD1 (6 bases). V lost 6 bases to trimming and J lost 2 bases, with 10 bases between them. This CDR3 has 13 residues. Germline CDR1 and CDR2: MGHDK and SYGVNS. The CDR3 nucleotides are TGTGCCAGCAGAACGGACAGAAACTATGGCTACACCTTC. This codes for CASRTDRNYGYTF.

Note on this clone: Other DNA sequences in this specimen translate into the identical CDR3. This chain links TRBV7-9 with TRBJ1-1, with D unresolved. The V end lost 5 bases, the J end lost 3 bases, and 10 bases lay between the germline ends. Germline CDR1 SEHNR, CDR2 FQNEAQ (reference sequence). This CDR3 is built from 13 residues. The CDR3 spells CASSLKRDTEAFF. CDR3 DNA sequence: TGTGCCAGCAGCCTCAAGAGGGACACTGAAGCTTTCTTT.

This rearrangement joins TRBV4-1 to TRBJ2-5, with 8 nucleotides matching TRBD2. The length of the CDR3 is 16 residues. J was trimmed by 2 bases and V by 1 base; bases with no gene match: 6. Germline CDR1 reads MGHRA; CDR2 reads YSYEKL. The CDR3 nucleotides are TGCGCCAGCAGCCAAGGGGTAGCGGGGACGCAAGAGACCCAGTACTTC. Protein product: CASSQGVAGTQETQYF.

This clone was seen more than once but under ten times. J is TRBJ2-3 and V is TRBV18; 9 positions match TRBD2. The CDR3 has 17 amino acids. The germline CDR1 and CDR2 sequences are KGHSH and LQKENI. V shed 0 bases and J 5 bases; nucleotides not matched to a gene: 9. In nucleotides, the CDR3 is TGTGCCAGCTCACCACCGACCGGCGGGGGGGGAGGAGATACGCAGTATTTT. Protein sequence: CASSPPTGGGGGDTQYF.

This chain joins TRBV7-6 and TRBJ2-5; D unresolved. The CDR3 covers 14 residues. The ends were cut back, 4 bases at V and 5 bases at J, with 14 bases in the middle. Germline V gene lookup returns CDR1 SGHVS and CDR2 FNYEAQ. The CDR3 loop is CASSSPHLRETQYF. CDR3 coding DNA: TGTGCCAGCAGCTCCCCCCATCTACGGGAGACCCAGTACTTC.

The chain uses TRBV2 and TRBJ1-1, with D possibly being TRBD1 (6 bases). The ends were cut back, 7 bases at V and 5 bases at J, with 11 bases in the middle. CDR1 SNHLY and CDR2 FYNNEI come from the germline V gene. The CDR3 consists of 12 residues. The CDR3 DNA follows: TGTGCCAGCAAAGGGGGTTTGACTGAAGCTTTCTTT. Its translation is CASKGGLTEAFF.

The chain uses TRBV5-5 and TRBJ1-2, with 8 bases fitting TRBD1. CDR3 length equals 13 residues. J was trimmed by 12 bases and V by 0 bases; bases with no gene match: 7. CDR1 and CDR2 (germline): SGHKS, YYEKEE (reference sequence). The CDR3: CASSLGDRTGDTF. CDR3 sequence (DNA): TGTGCCAGCAGCTTGGGGGACAGGACGGGCGACACCTTC. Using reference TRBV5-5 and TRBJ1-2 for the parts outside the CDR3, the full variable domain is DAGVTQSPTHLIKTRGQQVTLRCSPISGHKSVSWYQQVLGQGPQFIFQYYEKEERGRGNFPDRFSARQFPNYSSELNVNALLLGDSALYLCASSLGDRTGDTFGSGTRLTVV.

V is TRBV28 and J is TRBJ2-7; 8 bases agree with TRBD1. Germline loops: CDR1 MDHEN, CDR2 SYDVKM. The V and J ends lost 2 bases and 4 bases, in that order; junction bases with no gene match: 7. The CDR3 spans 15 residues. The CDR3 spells CASSLTGTGLYEQYF. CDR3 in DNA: TGTGCCAGCAGTTTAACAGGGACAGGTCTATACGAGCAGTACTTC.

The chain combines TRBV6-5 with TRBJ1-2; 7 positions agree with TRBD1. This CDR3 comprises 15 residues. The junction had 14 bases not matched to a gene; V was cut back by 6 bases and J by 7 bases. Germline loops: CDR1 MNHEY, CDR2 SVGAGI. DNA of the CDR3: TGTGCCAGCAGGCCTATACAGGGGAACGATGGTGGCTACACCTTC. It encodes CASRPIQGNDGGYTF.

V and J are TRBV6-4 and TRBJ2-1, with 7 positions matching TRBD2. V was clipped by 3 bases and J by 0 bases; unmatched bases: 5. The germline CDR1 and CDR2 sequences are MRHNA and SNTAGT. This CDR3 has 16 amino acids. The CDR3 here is CASSEGRASSYNEQFF. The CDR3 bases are TGTGCCAGCAGTGAAGGGAGGGCCAGCTCCTACAATGAGCAGTTCTTC.

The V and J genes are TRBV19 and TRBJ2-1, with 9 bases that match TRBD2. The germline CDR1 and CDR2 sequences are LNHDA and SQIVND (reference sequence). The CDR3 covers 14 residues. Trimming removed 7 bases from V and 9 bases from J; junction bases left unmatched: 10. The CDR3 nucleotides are TGTGCCAGTAAAAGGGGACTAGCAGTTCCTGAGCAGTTCTTC. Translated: CASKRGLAVPEQFF. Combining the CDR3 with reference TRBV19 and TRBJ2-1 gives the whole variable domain DGGITQSPKYLFRKEGQNVTLSCEQNLNHDAMYWYRQDPGQGLRLIYYSQIVNDFQKGDIAEGYSVSREKKESFPLTVTSAQKNPTAFYLCASKRGLAVPEQFFGPGTRLTVL.

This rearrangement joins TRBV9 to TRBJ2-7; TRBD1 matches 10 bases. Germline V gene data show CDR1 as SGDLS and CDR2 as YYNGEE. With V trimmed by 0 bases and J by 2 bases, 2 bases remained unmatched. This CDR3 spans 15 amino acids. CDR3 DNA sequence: TGTGCCAGCAGCGTAGGGGGACAGGGGACCTACGAGCAGTACTTC. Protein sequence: CASSVGGQGTYEQYF.

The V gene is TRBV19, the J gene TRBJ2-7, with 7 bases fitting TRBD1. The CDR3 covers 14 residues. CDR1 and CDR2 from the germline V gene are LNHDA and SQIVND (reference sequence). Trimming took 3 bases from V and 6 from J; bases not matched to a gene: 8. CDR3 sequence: CASSISRDRSEQYF. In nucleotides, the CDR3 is TGTGCCAGTAGTATCTCCCGGGACAGAAGCGAGCAGTACTTC.

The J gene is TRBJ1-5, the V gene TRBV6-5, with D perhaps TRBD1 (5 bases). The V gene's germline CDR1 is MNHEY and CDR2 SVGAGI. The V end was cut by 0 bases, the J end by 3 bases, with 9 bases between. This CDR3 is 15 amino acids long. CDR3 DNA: TGTGCCAGCAGTTACTCGAGCGGGACCAATCAGCCCCAGCATTTT. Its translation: CASSYSSGTNQPQHF.

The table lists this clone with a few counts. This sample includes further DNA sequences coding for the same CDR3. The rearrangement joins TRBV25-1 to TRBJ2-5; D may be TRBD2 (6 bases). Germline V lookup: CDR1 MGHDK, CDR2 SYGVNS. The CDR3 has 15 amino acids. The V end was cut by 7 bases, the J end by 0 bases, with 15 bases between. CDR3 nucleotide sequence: TGTGCCAGCACGGGATTAGCGGCTTACCAAGAGACCCAGTACTTC. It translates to CASTGLAAYQETQYF.

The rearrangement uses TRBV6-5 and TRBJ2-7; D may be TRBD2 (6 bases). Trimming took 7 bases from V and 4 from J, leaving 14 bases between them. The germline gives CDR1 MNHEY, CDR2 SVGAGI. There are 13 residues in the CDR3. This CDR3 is CASTTGDGYEQYF. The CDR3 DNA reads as TGTGCCAGCACAACGGGGGATGGGTACGAGCAGTACTTC.

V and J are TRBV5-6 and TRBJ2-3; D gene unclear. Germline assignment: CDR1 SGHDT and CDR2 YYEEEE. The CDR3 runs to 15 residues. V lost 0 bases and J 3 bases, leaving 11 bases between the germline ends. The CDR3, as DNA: TGTGCCAGCAGCTTGGTATCAATTAGAACAGATACGCAGTATTTT. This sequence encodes CASSLVSIRTDTQYF. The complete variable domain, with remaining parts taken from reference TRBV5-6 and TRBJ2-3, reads DAGVTQSPTHLIKTRGQQVTLRCSPKSGHDTVSWYQQALGQGPQFIFQYYEEEERQRGNFPDRFSGHQFPNYSSELNVNALLLGDSALYLCASSLVSIRTDTQYFGPGTRLTVL.

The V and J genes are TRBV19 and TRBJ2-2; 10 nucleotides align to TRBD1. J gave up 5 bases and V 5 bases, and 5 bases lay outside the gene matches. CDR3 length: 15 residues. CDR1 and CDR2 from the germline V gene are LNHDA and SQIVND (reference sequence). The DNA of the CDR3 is TGTGCCAGTAGTGACTGGGACAGGGGTACCGGGGAGCTGTTTTTT. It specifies CASSDWDRGTGELFF.

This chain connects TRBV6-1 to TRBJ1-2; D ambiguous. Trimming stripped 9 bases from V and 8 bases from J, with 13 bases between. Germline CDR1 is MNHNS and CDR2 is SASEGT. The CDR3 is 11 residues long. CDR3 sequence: CASLKSYGYTF. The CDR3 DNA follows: TGTGCCAGTCTCAAGAGTTACGGCTACACCTTC.

In DNA form, the CDR3 reads TGTGCCAGCAGCTCCAGCAGGGACAATGAGCAGTTCTTC. Translated: CASSSSRDNEQFF. The chain carries TRBV7-9 and TRBJ2-1, with D perhaps matching TRBD1 (5 bases). Looked up from germline, CDR1 is SEHNR and CDR2 is FQNEAQ (reference sequence). The V end lost 4 bases, the J end lost 5 bases, and 9 bases lay between the germline ends. CDR3 length equals 13 residues.

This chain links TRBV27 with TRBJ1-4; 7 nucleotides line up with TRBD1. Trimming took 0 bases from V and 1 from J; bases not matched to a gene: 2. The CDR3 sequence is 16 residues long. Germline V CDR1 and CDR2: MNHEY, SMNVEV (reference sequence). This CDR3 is CASSLSAGGTNEKLFF. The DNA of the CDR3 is TGTGCCAGCAGTTTATCGGCAGGGGGAACTAATGAAAAACTGTTTTTT.

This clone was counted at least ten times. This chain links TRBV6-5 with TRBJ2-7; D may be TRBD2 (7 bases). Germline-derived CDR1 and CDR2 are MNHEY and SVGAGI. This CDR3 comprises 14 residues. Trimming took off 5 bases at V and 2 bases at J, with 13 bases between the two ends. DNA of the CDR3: TGTGCCAGCAGTCAGGAGGGGGGGACCTACGAGCAGTACTTC. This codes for CASSQEGGTYEQYF.

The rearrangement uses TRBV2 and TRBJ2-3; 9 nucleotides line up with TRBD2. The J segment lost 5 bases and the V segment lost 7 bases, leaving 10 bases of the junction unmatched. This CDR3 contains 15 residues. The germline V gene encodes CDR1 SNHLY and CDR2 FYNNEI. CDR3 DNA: TGTGCCAGCAAACGGCGGGAGGGCCTGGGAGATACGCAGTATTTT. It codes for CASKRREGLGDTQYF.

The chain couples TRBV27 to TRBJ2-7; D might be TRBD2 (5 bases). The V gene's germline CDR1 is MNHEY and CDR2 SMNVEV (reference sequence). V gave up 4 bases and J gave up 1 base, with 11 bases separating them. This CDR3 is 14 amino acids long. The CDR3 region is CASSWARGSYEQYF. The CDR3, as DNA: TGTGCCAGCAGTTGGGCCCGAGGGTCCTACGAGCAGTACTTC.

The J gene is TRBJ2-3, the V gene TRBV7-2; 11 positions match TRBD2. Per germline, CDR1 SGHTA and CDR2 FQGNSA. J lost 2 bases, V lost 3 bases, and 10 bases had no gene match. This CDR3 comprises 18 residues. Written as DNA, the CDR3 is TGTGCCAGCAGCTTGACCTATAGCGGGGGGGCCGTCACAGATACGCAGTATTTT. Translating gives CASSLTYSGGAVTDTQYF.

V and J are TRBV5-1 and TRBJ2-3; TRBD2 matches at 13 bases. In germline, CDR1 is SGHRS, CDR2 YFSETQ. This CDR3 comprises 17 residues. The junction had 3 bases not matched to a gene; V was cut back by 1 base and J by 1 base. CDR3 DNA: TGCGCCAGCAGCTTGACTAGCGGGGGGGCCCGCACAGATACGCAGTATTTT. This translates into CASSLTSGGARTDTQYF.

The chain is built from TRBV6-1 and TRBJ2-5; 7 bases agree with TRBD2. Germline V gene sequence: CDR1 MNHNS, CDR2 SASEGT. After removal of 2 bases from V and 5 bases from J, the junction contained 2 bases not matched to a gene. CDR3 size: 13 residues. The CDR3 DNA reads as TGTGCCAGCAGTGAACTGGGGGGGGAGACCCAGTACTTC. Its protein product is CASSELGGETQYF.